This passage covers 4 T cell receptor beta chains from one sample sequenced in a study of cytomegalovirus exposure and HLA in healthy donors. Primers included in the PCR were 60 Vbeta and 13 Jbeta primers. Clones were read by immunoSEQ multiplex PCR, and TCRdb kept only the in-frame ones, dropping some. The sample lists more than 100,000 clones, more than 60% occurring once. Input material: PBMCs. The receptor source for this set is a woman under 30 in good health and CMV-seronegative.

Remarks on this clone: Other nucleotide sequences in the sample specify the same CDR3. This chain connects TRBV5-1 to TRBJ2-5; D is uncertain. Deletions cut 0 bases from V and 5 bases from J, with 8 bases between. The CDR3 is 13 amino acids. Germline V lookup: CDR1 SGHRS, CDR2 YFSETQ. The CDR3 reads CASSLDVGETQYF. The CDR3 bases are TGCGCCAGCAGCTTGGATGTCGGTGAGACCCAGTACTTC. The entire variable domain, with the rest obtained from reference TRBV5-1 and TRBJ2-5, is as follows: KAGVTQTPRYLIKTRGQQVTLSCSPISGHRSVSWYQQTPGQGLQFLFEYFSETQRNKGNFPGRFSGRQFSNSRSEMNVSTLELGDSALYLCASSLDVGETQYFGPGTRLLVL.

The chain has TRBV27 and TRBJ1-4; D might be TRBD1 (6 bases). Trimming pared 2 bases from V and 8 bases from J, leaving 12 bases between. This CDR3 region has 14 residues. Looked up from germline, CDR1 is MNHEY and CDR2 is SMNVEV (reference sequence). Here the CDR3 DNA reads TGTGCCAGCAGTTTAGGGCAAAGGGGGGAAAAACTGTTTTTT. The encoded protein is CASSLGQRGEKLFF.

The chain combines TRBV7-2 with TRBJ2-7; 9 bases line up with TRBD2. Trimming at V came to 8 bases and at J to 4 bases, leaving 6 bases not matched to a gene. This CDR3 contains 13 residues. Germline V gene data show CDR1 as SGHTA and CDR2 as FQGNSA. The CDR3 here is CASALTSGYEQYF. CDR3 nucleotides: TGTGCCAGCGCTCTAACTAGCGGGTACGAGCAGTACTTC.

This chain connects TRBV11-1 to TRBJ2-7; 9 bases agree with TRBD1. The CDR3 is 14 residues long. Looked up from germline, CDR1 is SGHAT and CDR2 is FQDESV (reference sequence). Losses at the gene ends were 4 bases for V and 3 bases for J; bases not matched to a gene: 4. The CDR3 spells CASSSDRGYYEQYF. The CDR3 DNA reads TGTGCCAGCAGCTCTGACAGGGGGTACTACGAGCAGTACTTC.